This TCR beta chain was documented in a study of radiotherapy plus CTLA-4 blockade in lung cancer (dated by TCRdb to 2016 to 2018). Describing the broader study: Among the enrolled patients, roughly 17% had an objective response, and 31% reached disease control. Here is what the overall study found, with its caveats: TCR clones derived from tumors expanded in peripheral blood after treatment with radiotherapy and ipilimumab. The strongest predictors of response, as reported, were early dynamic changes in blood T cell clones along with a rise in serum interferon-beta after radiation.

On this clone: Its antigen target is currently unknown. The input lacks base qualities; no much larger clone sits a single base away.

In this study, focal radiation therapy paired with CTLA-4 blockade (ipilimumab) was tested in patients who had chemo-refractory metastatic non-small-cell lung cancer. At the junction V is shortened by 4 bases and J by 6 bases, with 8 bases in between. CDR1 MNHEY and CDR2 SVGAGI are derived from the germline V gene. CDR3 length: 12 amino acids, cysteine to phenylalanine. The kept DNA is CDR3 alone, 36 bases in frame from the first base. The library was generated by the immunoSEQ multiplex PCR assay. The table comes from immuneACCESS by way of TCRdb, which keeps in-frame sequences with V and J called. Part of the clones is missing from these tables; in studies checked, under half for an unresolved V gene and the rest for unknown reasons. Across this sample there are over 100,000 clones, with 81% seen only once. The top ten constitute roughly 3.3% of the sample.

This TCR was sampled from a human donor with non-small cell lung cancer that progressed on radiotherapy plus ipilimumab. Some clones in this sample may be carry-over from other donors' samples. The sequencing here drew on peripheral blood, taken from a patient treated with radiotherapy plus ipilimumab. The V and J genes are TRBV6-5 and TRBJ2-3; the D gene cannot be resolved reliably. At the DNA level, the sequence is TGTGCCAGCAGTTCTTCTTTTGATACGCAGTATTTT. It specifies CASSSSFDTQYF.